This T cell receptor (beta chain) was profiled in a study of blood T cells in healthy people across ages. Germline V gene data show CDR1 as MGHDK and CDR2 as SYGVNS. Trimming took 3 bases from V and 11 from J, leaving 16 bases between them. This CDR3 region has 13 residues. With a J-beta primer mix and a sample-barcoded 5' primer, a second PCR ran 7 to 11 cycles. TCRdb reprocessed the 5' RACE reads via MiXCR and lists one record per CDR3 protein. The sample lists about a million distinct CDR3 sequences; just over 50% were seen once. The genes are TRBV25-1 and TRBJ2-5, with TRBD2 as a possible D gene (5 bases). The sample consisted of blood. The source of this sequence is an older woman in good health. Written as DNA, the CDR3 is TGTGCCAGCAGTGACTTAGGGATCGGGGAGCAGTACTTC. Protein product: CASSDLGIGEQYF. The variable domain in full, with the rest retrieved from reference TRBV25-1 and TRBJ2-5, is EADIYQTPRYLVIGTGKKITLECSQTMGHDKMYWYQQDPGMELHLIHYSYGVNSTEKGDLSSESTVSRIRTEHFPLTLESARPSHTSQYLCASSDLGIGEQYFGPGTRLLVL.